This TCR beta chain was observed in a study of T-cell memory formation after mild COVID-19. Findings and limits, study-wide: Researchers found some responding clones in pre-infection memory, a sign that cross-reactive memory joined.

There are 13 residues in the CDR3. The ends were cut back, 4 bases at V and 4 bases at J, with 10 bases in the middle. Germline CDR1 and CDR2: SSHAT and FNYEAQ (reference sequence). This clonotype has more than one count but fewer than ten. Its antigen is unknown. In TCRdb, the 5' RACE reads were re-called with MiXCR into one record per CDR3 protein. The sample yields 400,000 or so distinct CDR3 sequences, about 20% seen once. The gene calls are TRBV7-7 and TRBJ2-5, with D uncertain. The sequence was obtained from an adult woman who had mild COVID-19 (a few samples of this study predate the infection). Cell type and time point are not known. The sample taken for sequencing was PBMCs or a T cell subset sorted from them (not recorded which). CDR3 DNA sequence: TGTGCCAGCAGCTCTACAGCATTAGAGACCCAGTACTTC. Protein product: CASSSTALETQYF. Using reference TRBV7-7 and TRBJ2-5 for the parts outside the CDR3, the full variable domain is GAGVSQSPRYKVTKRGQDVTLRCDPISSHATLYWYQQALGQGPEFLTYFNYEAQPDKSGLPSDRFSAERPEGSISTLTIQRTEQRDSAMYRCASSSTALETQYFGPGTRLLVL.